This T cell receptor beta chain was identified during a study of T cells after yellow fever vaccination. Background on the study: SMART-Seq v4 Ultra Low Input served to prepare low-cell-number fractions.

Generation of TCR cDNA used 5'RACE template switching (which added a universal primer site and UMIs). TCRdb reprocessed the 5' RACE reads via MiXCR and lists one record per CDR3 protein. The repertoire has more than 95,000 distinct CDR3 sequences, 7.5% to 10% of them found once; the top ten carry under 40%. As for this clonotype: The antigen remains undetermined.

The germline CDR1 and CDR2 sequences are MDHEN and SYDVKM. The CDR3 spans 15 residues. Trimming removed 1 base from V and 5 bases from J, with 13 bases in between. Overall study findings and caveats: High-abundance clonotypes from the bulk population could contaminate FACS-sorted repertoires.

This chain connects TRBV28 to TRBJ2-3; the D gene is possibly TRBD1 (5 bases). The material sequenced was CD8+ T cells sorted from PBMCs, taken on the day of the yellow fever booster vaccination. The sequence derives from a man younger than 30 who received the YFV17D yellow fever vaccine. The DNA of the CDR3 is TGTGCCAGCAGTTTATTCTGGGGCGCAGGAGATACGCAGTATTTT. Translated: CASSLFWGAGDTQYF.